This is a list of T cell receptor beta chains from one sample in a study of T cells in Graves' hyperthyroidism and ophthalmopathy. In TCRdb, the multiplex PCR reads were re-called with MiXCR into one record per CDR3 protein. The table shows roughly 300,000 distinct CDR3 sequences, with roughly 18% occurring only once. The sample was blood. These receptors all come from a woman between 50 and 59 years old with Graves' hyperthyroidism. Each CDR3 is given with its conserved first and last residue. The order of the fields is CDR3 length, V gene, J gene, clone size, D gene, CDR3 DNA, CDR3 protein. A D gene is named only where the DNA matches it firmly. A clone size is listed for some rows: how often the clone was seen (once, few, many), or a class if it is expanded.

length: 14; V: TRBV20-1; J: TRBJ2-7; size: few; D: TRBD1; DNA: TGCAGTGCATACAGGGGGCGGGTCGGCTACGAGCAGTACTTC; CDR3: CSAYRGRVGYEQYF
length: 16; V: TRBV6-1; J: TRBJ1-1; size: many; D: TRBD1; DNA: TGTGCCAGCAGTTCCCCCGGGACAGGGATGAACACTGAAGCTTTCTTT; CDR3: CASSSPGTGMNTEAFF
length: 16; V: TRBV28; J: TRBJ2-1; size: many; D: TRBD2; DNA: TGTGCCAGCACATCTCTTAGCGGGAGATGGGTGAATGAGCAGTTCTTC; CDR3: CASTSLSGRWVNEQFF
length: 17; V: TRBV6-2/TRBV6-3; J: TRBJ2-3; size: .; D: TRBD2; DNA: TGTGCCAGCAGTCCGGGCCTAGCGGGGGCCGGCACAGATACGCAGTATTTT; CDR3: CASSPGLAGAGTDTQYF
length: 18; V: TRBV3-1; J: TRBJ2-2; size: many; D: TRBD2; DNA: TGTGCCAGCAGCCCGGGACTAGCGGGGGAGGCTTACACCGGGGAGCTGTTTTTT; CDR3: CASSPGLAGEAYTGELFF
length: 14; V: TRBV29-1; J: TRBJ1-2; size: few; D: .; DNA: TGCAGCGTTGAAGATCCAGAGCGTAACTATGGCTACACCTTC; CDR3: CSVEDPERNYGYTF
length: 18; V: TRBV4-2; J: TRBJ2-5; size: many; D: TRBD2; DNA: TGTGCCAGCAGCCAAGAGCCGGCGGGACTAGCGATCCAAGAGACCCAGTACTTC; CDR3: CASSQEPAGLAIQETQYF
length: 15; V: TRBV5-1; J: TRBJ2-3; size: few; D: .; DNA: TGCGCCAGCAGCTTGGATGCGACGGGCACAGATACGCAGTATTTT; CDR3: CASSLDATGTDTQYF
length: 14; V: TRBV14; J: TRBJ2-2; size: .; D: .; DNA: TGTGCCAGCAGCCAGCGGCATAACACCGGGGAGCTGTTTTTT; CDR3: CASSQRHNTGELFF
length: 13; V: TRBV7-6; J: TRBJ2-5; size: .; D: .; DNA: TGTGCCAGCGGGACCGACAGGCCAGAGACCCAGTACTTC; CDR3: CASGTDRPETQYF
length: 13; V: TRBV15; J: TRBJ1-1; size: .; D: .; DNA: TGTGCCACCAGGGGTACAGGGTCCCCTGAAGCTTTCTTT; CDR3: CATRGTGSPEAFF
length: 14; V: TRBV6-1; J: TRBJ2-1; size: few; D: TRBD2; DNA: TGTGCCAGCAGGAGCGGGGCCTCCAACAATGAGCAGTTCTTC; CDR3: CASRSGASNNEQFF
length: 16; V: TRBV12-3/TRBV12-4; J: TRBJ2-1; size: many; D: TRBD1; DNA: TGTGCCAGCAGTTCGTACAGGGACAGGGGGACCAATGAGCAGTTCTTC; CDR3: CASSSYRDRGTNEQFF
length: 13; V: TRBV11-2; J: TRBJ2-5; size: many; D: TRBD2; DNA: TGTGCCAGCAGCGATCCGGGGGGAGAGACCCAGTACTTC; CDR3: CASSDPGGETQYF
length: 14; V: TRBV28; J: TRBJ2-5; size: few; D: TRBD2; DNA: TGTGCCAGCAGTTTCCCGGGACTAGAAGAGACCCAGTACTTC; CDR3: CASSFPGLEETQYF